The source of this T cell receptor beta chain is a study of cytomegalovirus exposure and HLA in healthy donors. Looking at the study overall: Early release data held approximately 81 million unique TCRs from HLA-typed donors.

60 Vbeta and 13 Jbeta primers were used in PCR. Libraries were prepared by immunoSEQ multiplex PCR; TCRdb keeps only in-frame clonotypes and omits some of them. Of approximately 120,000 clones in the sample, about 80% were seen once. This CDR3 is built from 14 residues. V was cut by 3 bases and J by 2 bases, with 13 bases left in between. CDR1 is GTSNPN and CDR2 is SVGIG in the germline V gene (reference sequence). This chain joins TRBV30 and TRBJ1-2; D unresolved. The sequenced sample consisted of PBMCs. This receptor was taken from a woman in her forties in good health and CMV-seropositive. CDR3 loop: CAWRWPWRNYGYTF. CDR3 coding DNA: TGTGCCTGGAGGTGGCCATGGCGGAACTATGGCTACACCTTC.